Below, 2 T cell receptor beta chains from the same sample are listed, as sequenced in a study of cytomegalovirus exposure and HLA in healthy donors. PCR primers comprised 60 Vbeta and 13 Jbeta primers. Generated by immunoSEQ multiplex PCR, the TCRdb table keeps only in-frame clones and is missing some. The repertoire holds around 91,000 clones, with about 77% as singletons. Sequenced input: PBMCs. Receptors were obtained from a male donor in good health and CMV-seropositive.

The gene calls are TRBV5-4 and TRBJ1-2; 9 bases line up with TRBD1. This CDR3 region has 15 residues. The trim removed 0 bases at V and 3 bases at J, leaving 3 bases unmatched. Germline CDR1 SGHNT, CDR2 YYREEE (reference sequence). The DNA for the CDR3 is TGTGCCAGCAGCTTGGCGGGACAGGGTGACTATGGCTACACCTTC. Its protein is CASSLAGQGDYGYTF.

V is TRBV13 and J is TRBJ2-5; TRBD1 aligns across 8 bases. This CDR3 contains 15 residues. V gave up 5 bases and J gave up 2 bases; unmatched junction bases: 7. Looked up from germline, CDR1 is PRHDT and CDR2 is FYEKMQ (reference sequence). CDR3 nucleotide sequence: TGTGCCAGCAGCATTGAAGGGACAGGACAAGAGACCCAGTACTTC. It specifies CASSIEGTGQETQYF.